Listed below are T cell receptor beta chains from one sample, sequenced in a study of identical twins. TCRdb itself ran the 5' RACE reads through MiXCR, one entry per CDR3 protein. The sample has 450,000 or so distinct CDR3 sequences, about a fifth seen once. The sequencing input was naive T cells sorted from blood. These receptor sequences come from a man aged 45-65 years in good health. Both conserved end residues are part of each CDR3. Each record gives: clone size, J gene, V gene, D gene, CDR3 DNA, CDR3 protein. The D gene is left open where the match is weak. For some rows the clone size is stated as once, few or many, or as a class when expanded; others skip it.

many | TRBJ2-5 | TRBV2 | . | TGTGCCAGCAGGAACGACTTGGGCCAAGAGACCCAGTACTTC | CASRNDLGQETQYF
. | TRBJ1-1 | TRBV5-1 | . | TGCGCCAGCCGATCGACAGCGTTAGGCACTGAAGCTTTCTTT | CASRSTALGTEAFF
few | TRBJ2-3 | TRBV29-1 | . | TGCAGCGTTGAAGCACACGCTGGTGATACGCAGTATTTT | CSVEAHAGDTQYF
once | TRBJ1-6 | TRBV14 | . | TGTGCCAGCAGCCAAGCAGGGTGGTCACCCCTCCACTTT | CASSQAGWSPLHF
few | TRBJ1-2 | TRBV3-1 | . | TGTGCCAGCAGCCTCGGGCTACTAGCAGGGGCGAACTATGGCTACACCTTC | CASSLGLLAGANYGYTF
many | TRBJ2-3 | TRBV20-1 | TRBD2 | TGCAGTGCTAGAGATCTCGGGGGGGCTAGGGTAGATACGCAGTATTTT | CSARDLGGARVDTQYF
. | TRBJ2-4 | TRBV7-9 | . | TGTGCCAGCAGCTTCCCTGGAAACATTCAGTACTTC | CASSFPGNIQYF
many | TRBJ2-4 | TRBV28 | TRBD2 | TGTGCCAGCAGTTTATTGTTCCTAGCGGGAGTAGCCAAAAACATTCAGTACTTC | CASSLLFLAGVAKNIQYF
many | TRBJ2-1 | TRBV10-3 | . | TGTGCCATCAGTGTTCCGACCAATGAGCAGTTCTTC | CAISVPTNEQFF
few | TRBJ2-3 | TRBV6-1 | . | TGTGCCAGCAGCTGGGGACGGAGCGCAGATACGCAGTATTTT | CASSWGRSADTQYF